This T cell receptor (beta chain) was sequenced for a study of cytomegalovirus exposure and HLA in healthy donors. CDR3 length: 14 amino acids. Germline V gene sequence: CDR1 SGHRS, CDR2 YFSETQ. The V end lost 4 bases, the J end lost 5 bases, and 12 bases lay between the germline ends. Researchers ran the PCR with 60 Vbeta and 13 Jbeta primers. Repertoires were generated with immunoSEQ multiplex PCR, while TCRdb's copy carries only in-frame clones and drops some. Of around 95,000 clones in the sample, about 75% are singletons; the top ten hold roughly a tenth. Sequencing was carried out using PBMCs. This clonotype was sampled from a man aged 30 to 45 in good health and CMV-seropositive. The rearrangement joins TRBV5-1 to TRBJ1-4, with TRBD1 as a possible D gene (6 bases). CDR3 coding DNA: TGCGCCAGCAGCCACGGGACACTAAATGAAAAACTGTTTTTT. It codes for CASSHGTLNEKLFF.